The 14 T cell receptor beta chains below were found in one sample sequenced in a study of T-cell memory formation after mild COVID-19. From the 5' RACE reads, TCRdb called clonotypes with MiXCR, one entry per CDR3 protein. This sample yields fewer than 350,000 distinct CDR3 sequences, of which about 20% are seen a single time; roughly 23% belongs to the top ten. The sample consisted of PBMCs or a T cell subset sorted from them (not recorded which). Source of these receptors: a man in his late teens or twenties who had mild COVID-19 (a few samples of this study predate the infection). Cell type and time point are not known.

This chain uses TRBV10-3 with TRBJ2-5; TRBD2 matches 12 bases. The trim removed 2 bases at V and 2 bases at J, leaving 0 bases unmatched. CDR1 is ENHRY, CDR2 SYGVKD, per germline. The CDR3 covers 15 residues. The CDR3 region has the DNA TGTGCCATCAGTGAGGGGACTAGCGGGCAAGAGACCCAGTACTTC. Its translation: CAISEGTSGQETQYF.

This clonotype was seen a handful of times. The CDR3 region has the DNA TGTGCCAGCAGCTTGACGGCTACCAATTCACCCCTCCACTTT. It yields the protein CASSLTATNSPLHF. The chain is built from TRBV7-9 and TRBJ1-6; D unresolved. CDR1 SEHNR and CDR2 FQNEAQ come from the germline V gene (reference sequence). V was clipped by 3 bases and J by 7 bases, with 10 bases between them. The CDR3 covers 14 residues.

This clonotype turned up a few times. V and J are TRBV20-1 and TRBJ1-4; weak D call: TRBD1 (5 bases). The germline V gene has CDR1 DFQATT and CDR2 SNEGSKA (reference sequence). Trimming took 2 bases from V and 8 from J, leaving 12 bases between them. This CDR3 is built from 13 residues. This CDR3 is CSARSATGEKLFF. The CDR3 coding sequence is TGCAGTGCTAGATCCGCAACAGGCGAAAAACTGTTTTTT.

This clonotype appeared a single time. This chain links TRBV12-3 or TRBV12-4 with TRBJ1-6, with TRBD1 matching 8 bases. J lost 7 bases, V lost 5 bases, and 4 bases had no gene match. There are 14 residues in the CDR3. The CDR3: CASSADRENSPLHF. CDR3 sequence (DNA): TGTGCCAGCAGTGCGGACAGGGAGAATTCACCCCTCCACTTT.

This clonotype was detected a few times. The genes are TRBV5-1 and TRBJ1-1; D remains unclear. Trimming stripped 5 bases from V and 6 bases from J, with 20 bases between. Per the germline V gene, CDR1 is SGHRS and CDR2 is YFSETQ. The CDR3 length is 15 residues. This CDR3 is CASRGLLSSEAEAFF. CDR3 DNA sequence: TGCGCCAGCAGGGGCCTCCTCAGCAGTGAGGCTGAAGCTTTCTTT.

This clonotype was seen more than once but under ten times. This chain uses TRBV7-9 with TRBJ1-2, with TRBD1 as a possible D gene (5 bases). This CDR3 contains 15 residues. V gave up 1 base and J gave up 4 bases, with 13 bases separating them. Germline CDR1 reads SEHNR; CDR2 reads FQNEAQ (reference sequence). The CDR3 is CASSLGVGQIYGYTF. CDR3 coding DNA: TGTGCCAGCAGCTTAGGGGTGGGGCAGATCTATGGCTACACCTTC.

The chain links TRBV15 to TRBJ1-6, with 7 bases fitting TRBD1. Germline V CDR1 and CDR2: LNHNV, YYDKDF (reference sequence). After removal of 3 bases from V and 3 bases from J, the junction contained 8 bases not matched to a gene. This CDR3 has 17 residues. CDR3 sequence: CATSSRGTAIYNSPLHF. CDR3 nucleotides: TGTGCCACCAGCAGCAGAGGGACAGCAATCTATAATTCACCCCTCCACTTT. The full variable domain, completed using reference TRBV15 and TRBJ1-6, is DAMVIQNPRYQVTQFGKPVTLSCSQTLNHNVMYWYQQKSSQAPKLLFHYYDKDFNNEADTPDNFQSRRPNTSFCFLDIRSPGLGDTAMYLCATSSRGTAIYNSPLHFGNGTRLTVT.

This clonotype was observed many times. The chain has TRBV5-1 and TRBJ2-3; D gene uncertain. The CDR3 length is 15 residues. V was trimmed by 3 bases and J by 0 bases, leaving 11 bases between them. The V gene's germline CDR1 is SGHRS and CDR2 YFSETQ. CDR3 in amino acids: CASSWQVPSTDTQYF. The CDR3, as DNA: TGCGCCAGCAGCTGGCAGGTCCCTAGCACAGATACGCAGTATTTT.

This clonotype has only a few counts. The CDR3, as DNA: TGTGCCAGCCGTGCCCAGTCGGCAGATACGCAGTATTTT. It codes for CASRAQSADTQYF. The chain employs TRBV28 and TRBJ2-3; the D is unclear. Germline assignment: CDR1 MDHEN and CDR2 SYDVKM. The CDR3 totals 13 residues. Between the trimmed V and J ends, which lost 8 bases and 4 bases, there was a span of 13 bases. Combining the CDR3 with reference TRBV28 and TRBJ2-3 gives the whole variable domain DVKVTQSSRYLVKRTGEKVFLECVQDMDHENMFWYRQDPGLGLRLIYFSYDVKMKEKGDIPEGYSVSREKKERFSLILESASTNQTSMYLCASRAQSADTQYFGPGTRLTVL.

The V and J genes are TRBV5-6 and TRBJ2-6; no clear D. Trimming shortened V by 4 bases and J by 4 bases, and 21 bases separated the two germline ends. CDR3 size: 18 residues. Germline CDR1 is SGHDT and CDR2 is YYEEEE. CDR3 sequence (DNA): TGTGCCAGCAGCCCCGAGGCAGGTGCGCTCCGGGGGGCCAACGTCCTGACTTTC. Its translation: CASSPEAGALRGANVLTF.

The chain uses TRBV7-2 and TRBJ2-3; either TRBD1 or TRBD2 may supply D (5 bases each). V lost 5 bases and J lost 6, with 18 bases in between. The germline CDR1 and CDR2 sequences are SGHTA and FQGNSA. The CDR3 spans 15 residues. CDR3: CASSEGRLHQDTQYF. CDR3 sequence (DNA): TGTGCCAGCAGCGAGGGACGCCTCCACCAGGATACGCAGTATTTT.

This clonotype turned up a few times. V and J are TRBV7-2 and TRBJ2-2; D call uncertain. Germline V lookup: CDR1 SGHTA, CDR2 FQGNSA. The CDR3 sequence is 14 residues long. Deletions cut 5 bases from V and 4 bases from J, with 11 bases between. The CDR3 bases are TGTGCCAGCAGCCCTACTACCATCACCGGGGAGCTGTTTTTT. Protein: CASSPTTITGELFF.

CDR3 DNA sequence: TGCAGTGCTAGAGTCAAAAGTCGGGCATTAGTCTCAGAGACCCAGTACTTC. Protein product: CSARVKSRALVSETQYF. The chain links TRBV20-1 to TRBJ2-5; unclear D gene. Germline CDR1 and CDR2: DFQATT and SNEGSKA (reference sequence). CDR3 length: 17 amino acids. Trimming shortened V by 1 base and J by 4 bases, and 22 bases separated the two germline ends.

The chain carries TRBV20-1 and TRBJ2-3; maybe TRBD2 (7 bases). The germline V and J ends were trimmed by 3 bases and 0 bases, with 13 bases remaining between them. The CDR3 contains 15 residues. Germline CDR1 DFQATT, CDR2 SNEGSKA (reference sequence). The CDR3 here is CSASLRGASTDTQYF. CDR3 nucleotide sequence: TGCAGTGCTAGCTTACGGGGGGCTAGCACAGATACGCAGTATTTT.